This TCR beta chain came from a study of control samples from healthy donors and cancer patients. TCRdb's table, derived via immunoSEQ multiplex PCR, lists solely in-frame clones and lacks some. The sample carries roughly 200,000 clones, around 93% recorded once. V trimming: 0 bases; J trimming: 5 bases; junction bases outside the gene matches: 3. The CDR3 length is 15 residues. The germline CDR1 and CDR2 sequences are KGHDR and SFDVKD. The specimen was blood. The receptor's source is a man younger than 45 in good health. The J gene is TRBJ2-1, the V gene TRBV24-1, with 7 bases fitting TRBD1. The CDR3 sequence: CATSDLGTANNEQFF. The DNA for the CDR3 is TGTGCCACCAGTGATTTGGGGACAGCCAACAATGAGCAGTTCTTC.